This T cell receptor beta chain was obtained from a study of CD8+ T cells in alopecia areata. General study points: For baseline CD8+ expansion, any link to response stays uncertain with one nonresponder. Clonality in lesional scalp, especially alopecia totalis/universalis, exceeded that of normal scalp.

Sequencing templates came from extracted RNA that was reverse transcribed into cDNA. TCRdb's copy holds only in-frame clones and misses some; the assay was immunoSEQ multiplex PCR. Here the sample spans 250,000 to 300,000 clones, roughly 50% being singletons. This clone was counted between two and nine times. What it recognizes is unknown. As for treatment: oral pan-JAK inhibitor, 5-10 mg twice daily. Germline loops: CDR1 SNHLY, CDR2 FYNNEI. The germline V and J ends were trimmed by 6 bases and 2 bases, with 13 bases remaining between them. The CDR3 runs to 14 residues. V gene TRBV2 combines with J gene TRBJ2-5, with TRBD2 as a possible D gene (6 bases). The sample consisted of CD4+ T cells sorted from blood, taken at week 24, from a patient treated with tofacitinib. The TCR originated in a human donor with alopecia areata. The CDR3 here is CASRRDLGQETQYF. The CDR3 DNA sequence: TGTGCCAGCAGGAGGGACTTAGGGCAAGAGACCCAGTACTTC. The full variable domain, its missing parts supplied by reference TRBV2 and TRBJ2-5, is EPEVTQTPSHQVTQMGQEVILRCVPISNHLYFYWYRQILGQKVEFLVSFYNNEISEKSEIFDDQFSVERPDGSNFTLKIRSTKLEDSAMYFCASRRDLGQETQYFGPGTRLLVL.